Sequencing of this T cell receptor beta chain was carried out in a study of T-cell reconstitution after alpha-beta-depleted transplantation in children (dated by TCRdb to the mid-2010s). Regarding the research as a whole: Using TCR repertoire profiling, the study quantitatively followed how T-cell immune reconstitution unfolded in children after TCRalphabeta/CD19-depleted allogeneic hematopoietic cell transplantation.

As regards this clonotype: The specificity of this receptor is unknown. Base-call qualities are not available, and no considerably larger clone is one nucleotide away.

CDR1 and CDR2 are drawn from the germline V gene (reference sequence): DFQATT, SNEGSKA. Including cysteine and phenylalanine, the CDR3 has 13 amino acids. Of the read, only the CDR3 DNA is kept; its 39 bases are in frame from base 1. V lost 0 bases and J lost 2 bases; the stretch between them is 5 bases long. Libraries were constructed by PCR. Sequencing was carried out with an Illumina HiSeq 2500. Molecular barcoding was employed in the preparation of TCR libraries, with unique molecular identifiers being used to normalize TCRbeta repertoire quantification. Starting from the raw public reads, TCRdb applied fastp trimming at Q25, assembled clones with MiXCR and retained in-frame beta chains. Each entry merges the rows of one CDR3 protein and shows their most common DNA and genes. The sample records 350,000 to 400,000 distinct CDR3 sequences, roughly 22% of which are singletons. Clones ranked in the top ten supply around 3.9% of the sample.

Sequences were derived from PBMCs from the stem cell graft donor, sampled from the stem cell graft. The chain is made from TRBV20-1 and TRBJ2-1; the D gene cannot be named for sure. The receptor comes from a human donor who donated a stem cell graft to a child with acute myeloid leukemia. The bases are TGCAGTGCTAGAGATAACGCCTACAATGAGCAGTTCTTC. This codes for CSARDNAYNEQFF.